The sequence of this TCR beta chain was determined in a study of blood T cell repertoires in COVID-19. In the study overall: PBMCs, B-cell-depleted T cells, or T cells provided the cDNA or gDNA that made up the material.

Looked up from germline, CDR1 is SNHLY and CDR2 is FYNNEI. The CDR3 is made up of 10 amino acids. With 11 bases removed from V and 4 bases from J, the gap between germline ends came to 6 bases. As originally analysed: Amplification from reference gene primers served as the basis for estimated nucleated cell counts. Produced via immunoSEQ multiplex PCR; TCRdb's table is partial and in-frame only. The V and J calls and the clone size are those of that table, but D and trimming were determined from the DNA. The sample lists some 250,000 clones, approximately 86% occurring once. The J gene is TRBJ1-5, the V gene TRBV2; D is unresolved. Sequencing was carried out using peripheral blood. The sequence derives from a man aged 25 to 40 with active or convalescent COVID-19. As DNA, the CDR3 is TGTGCCGCACAAAATCAGCCCCAGCATTTT. Amino acid sequence: CAAQNQPQHF.